This T cell receptor (beta chain) was identified during a study of blood T cell repertoires in COVID-19 (dated by TCRdb to about 2020). In terms of the full investigation: Samples covering the acute and convalescent phases of COVID-19 were provided by collaborators in the United States, Italy and Spain. Sample metadata almost always included a de-identified subject ID, COVID-19 status, age in years and sex. The repertoires were made available in a free public database intended to serve as a resource for research on the immune response to SARS-CoV-2. The prospective study material was composed of cDNA or gDNA derived from T cells, B-cell-depleted T cells, or PBMCs. Deeply sampled blood TCRbeta repertoires from subjects exposed to, actively infected with, or recovered from COVID-19 were included in the dataset. The samples were drawn from the first 160 participants of the ongoing ImmuneRACE study and from 1,254 subjects provided by 6 global collaborators. Where HLA class I and class II types were available, the types were taken from metadata supplied by the sample provider, not from assay-based typing.

TCRbeta CDR3 regions were amplified from genomic DNA by means of the immunoSEQ Assay, a bias-controlled multiplex PCR. As for how the authors treated the data: Nucleated cell counts per sample were estimated from amplification of reference gene primers within the assay. Sequence reads were collapsed and filtered to measure the absolute abundance of every unique TCRbeta CDR3 rearrangement. For each sample, productive Simpson clonality was calculated by taking the square root of Simpson's diversity index across productive rearrangements. In its TCRdb copy, this immuneACCESS table keeps in-frame sequences only and misses some clones. Where compared with another copy, unresolved V genes explain less than half of these, and the others have no known cause. The D gene and trimming were derived from the DNA, and the V and J assignments and clone size from that table. The table for this sample lists about 280,000 clones; approximately 83% of them were counted only once. The ten largest clones add up to about 11% of the sample.

V trim: 6 bases; J trim: 7 bases; unmatched bases: 6. Sequences MRHNA (CDR1) and SNTAGT (CDR2) are obtained from the germline V gene. The CDR3 runs 14 residues from the cysteine to the phenylalanine. The kept DNA is CDR3 alone, 42 bases in frame from the first base. Results and caveats for the whole study, not just this receptor: The amount of clinical and demographic metadata varied by source and participant and was provided uncurated.

Remarks on this clone: Its antigen remains unidentified. Base qualities are not recorded, but no much larger clone differs from it by a single base.

Whole blood was collected in K2EDTA tubes by collaborating institutions according to the institutions' own protocols. For TCRbeta analysis, collaborators shipped samples in one of three forms: frozen whole blood, isolated PBMCs, or DNA extracted from either of those sample types. The origin of this receptor is a woman in her 70s with acute or convalescent COVID-19. Sequencing was carried out using peripheral blood. The rearrangement joined TRBV6-4 to TRBJ1-6; 7 bases in the middle match TRBD1. The DNA sequence is TGTGCCAGCAGCCGGACAGGATACAATTCACCCCTCCACTTT. Translated, it reads CASSRTGYNSPLHF.